The 28 T cell receptor beta chains below were found in one sample sequenced in a study of graft-versus-host responses after intestinal transplantation. TCRdb's copy holds only in-frame clones and misses some; the assay was immunoSEQ multiplex PCR. The sample lists 15,000 to 20,000 clones, about four fifths occurring once. Material: PBMCs, obtained 14 days after transplant. Receptors were obtained from a human patient who received an intestinal transplant, so some T cells may come from the graft donor.

The genes are TRBV5-6 and TRBJ2-1; no reliable D call. Germline V CDR1 and CDR2: SGHDT, YYEEEE. CDR3 size: 16 residues. Between the trimmed V and J ends, which lost 2 bases and 0 bases, there was a span of 12 bases. CDR3: CASSLASRSSYNEQFF. The CDR3 region has the DNA TGTGCCAGCAGCTTAGCGTCCAGGAGCTCCTACAATGAGCAGTTCTTC.

The V and J genes are TRBV13 and TRBJ1-2; D gene unclear. The CDR3 sequence is 13 residues long. V dropped 0 bases and J dropped 6 bases, with 8 bases sitting between them. Germline-derived CDR1 and CDR2 are PRHDT and FYEKMQ (reference sequence). CDR3: CASSLGAGDGYTF. The CDR3 coding sequence is TGTGCCAGCAGCTTAGGGGCCGGGGATGGCTACACCTTC.

This chain uses TRBV2 with TRBJ2-2; weak D call: TRBD2 (6 bases). This CDR3 comprises 13 residues. Trimming cost V 7 bases and J 2 bases, with 8 bases left between them. Looked up from germline, CDR1 is SNHLY and CDR2 is FYNNEI. This CDR3 reads CASTGTNTGELFF. The CDR3 DNA reads as TGTGCCAGCACCGGGACTAACACCGGGGAGCTGTTTTTT.

Only one count was recorded for this clone. V usage is TRBV6-7 and J usage is TRBJ2-5; 12 bases line up with TRBD1. TRBV6-7 is classed as an ORF, of uncertain function. The CDR3 has 18 residues. J lost 3 bases, V lost 1 base, and 9 bases had no gene match. Here the CDR3 reads CASSYFSGQGAGKETQYF. CDR3 sequence (DNA): TGTGCCAGCAGTTACTTCTCGGGACAGGGGGCGGGCAAAGAGACCCAGTACTTC.

The chain recombines TRBV27 with TRBJ2-1; 9 bases line up with TRBD2. Germline assignment: CDR1 MNHEY and CDR2 SMNVEV (reference sequence). The V and J ends lost 0 bases and 6 bases, in that order; junction bases with no gene match: 15. CDR3 length: 19 amino acids. Here the CDR3 DNA reads TGTGCCAGCAGTTTATCGCCCCATGGCCTGCGGGGGGGCCCCAATGAGCAGTTCTTC. Encoded protein: CASSLSPHGLRGGPNEQFF.

This clone is a singleton in its sample. The chain couples TRBV5-4 to TRBJ2-3; TRBD2 matches at 7 bases. After removal of 5 bases from V and 1 base from J, the junction contained 4 bases not matched to a gene. Germline V gene lookup returns CDR1 SGHNT and CDR2 YYREEE (reference sequence). This CDR3 has 14 residues. CDR3 nucleotide sequence: TGTGCCAGCAGGCTTGGGGGGGGCACAGATACGCAGTATTTT. It encodes CASRLGGGTDTQYF.

The rearrangement links TRBV25-1 to TRBJ1-5, with 7 bases identical to TRBD1. The CDR3 contains 15 residues. Trimming at V came to 2 bases and at J to 9 bases, leaving 10 bases not matched to a gene. Germline values: CDR1 MGHDK, CDR2 SYGVNS. CDR3 amino acids: CASSEGTAGRGPQHF. The CDR3 bases are TGTGCCAGCAGTGAAGGGACAGCCGGTCGGGGGCCCCAGCATTTT.

This clone was counted between two and nine times. The gene calls are TRBV4-2 and TRBJ2-7; no reliable D call. The CDR3 extends over 12 amino acids. Trimming cost V 0 bases and J 4 bases, with 4 bases left between them. The germline gives CDR1 LGHNA, CDR2 YNFKEQ. The CDR3 is CASSQDRYEQYF. In DNA, the CDR3 is TGTGCCAGCAGCCAAGATCGGTACGAGCAGTACTTC.

This chain uses TRBV11-2 with TRBJ2-7, with TRBD1 as a possible D gene (6 bases). This CDR3 has 15 amino acids. V was trimmed by 1 base and J by 2 bases, leaving 12 bases between them. Germline CDR1 reads SGHAT; CDR2 reads FQNNGV. In DNA form, the CDR3 reads TGTGCCAGCAGCTTAGCCTCGGGACAAACCTACGAGCAGTACTTC. It yields the protein CASSLASGQTYEQYF.

The rearrangement uses TRBV13 and TRBJ1-1; the D is unclear. The CDR3 is 16 amino acids. The V end was cut by 3 bases, the J end by 8 bases, with 22 bases between. Germline CDR1 and CDR2: PRHDT and FYEKMQ (reference sequence). The DNA of the CDR3 is TGTGCCAGCAGCTTGAAGGAGGGAGTAGCCCTGGGGGAAGCTTTCTTT. Translation gives CASSLKEGVALGEAFF.

The rearrangement links TRBV5-4 to TRBJ2-7, with D perhaps TRBD2 (6 bases). V was pared by 1 base and J by 3 bases, with 11 bases between. The CDR3 has 14 residues. Germline values: CDR1 SGHNT, CDR2 YYREEE (reference sequence). This chain's CDR3 is CASSLNGGRYEQYF. The CDR3 nucleotides are TGTGCCAGCAGCTTGAACGGGGGACGCTACGAGCAGTACTTC.

This sequence joins TRBV28 and TRBJ2-7, with 9 nucleotides matching TRBD1. Unmatched junction bases numbered 6, after V lost 3 bases and J lost 3 bases. The CDR3 covers 15 residues. Germline lookup yields CDR1 MDHEN and CDR2 SYDVKM. In DNA form, the CDR3 reads TGTGCCAGCAGTTTCCCGGGACAGGGTGGCTACGAGCAGTACTTC. It translates to CASSFPGQGGYEQYF.

The V call is TRBV9, the J call TRBJ2-7; weak D call: TRBD2 (6 bases). The CDR3 is 14 residues long. Germline CDR1 SGDLS, CDR2 YYNGEE. The V end lost 2 bases, the J end lost 4 bases, and 13 bases lay between the germline ends. As DNA, the CDR3 is TGTGCCAGCAGCGTCGCTAGCGAGGCATACGAGCAGTACTTC. Its translation: CASSVASEAYEQYF.

In this sample, this clone turned up a few times. The CDR3 spells CASSQKGQIPYEQYF. The CDR3 nucleotides read TGCGCCAGCAGCCAAAAAGGGCAGATCCCCTACGAGCAGTACTTC. The V and J genes are TRBV4-1 and TRBJ2-7; no clear D. V lost 2 bases to trimming and J lost 2 bases, with 13 bases between them. The CDR3 covers 15 residues. Germline-derived CDR1 and CDR2 are MGHRA and YSYEKL.

In regard to this clone: One junction end disagrees with the germline gene, perhaps due to a read error. This chain links TRBV4-3 with TRBJ1-4; 7 bases match TRBD1. This CDR3 is built from 13 residues. CDR1 is LGHNA, CDR2 YSLEER, per germline. The CDR3 sequence: CASSQDPVEGALF. DNA of the CDR3: TGCGCCAGCAGCCAAGATCCTGTTGAGGGGGCACTTTTT.

This clone was seen once. Here the CDR3 DNA reads TGTGCCAGTAGTATAAGGGACAGGGGTATCGATGGCTACACCTTC. Protein: CASSIRDRGIDGYTF. V gene TRBV19 combines with J gene TRBJ1-2; 10 bases align to TRBD1. Germline CDR1 is LNHDA and CDR2 is SQIVND (reference sequence). Trimming cost V 2 bases and J 6 bases; bases outside gene matches: 6. The CDR3 extends over 15 amino acids.

V usage is TRBV21-1 and J usage is TRBJ2-3; the D call in the table, TRBD2, was not verified against the DNA. TRBV21-1 is reported as a pseudogene. There are 15 residues in the CDR3. This chain's CDR3 is CASSKGTSGTDTQYF. In DNA form, the CDR3 reads TGTGCCAGCAGCAAAGGGACTAGCGGGACAGATACGCAGTATTTT.

This clone appeared once. This chain links TRBV6-1 with TRBJ1-1; D gene ambiguous. Germline V gene lookup returns CDR1 MNHNS and CDR2 SASEGT. This CDR3 contains 13 residues. Between the trimmed V and J ends, which lost 3 bases and 0 bases, there was a span of 5 bases. The chain's CDR3 is CASSDSMNTEAFF. The DNA for the CDR3 is TGTGCCAGCAGTGACAGCATGAACACTGAAGCTTTCTTT.

The chain is built from TRBV5-1 and TRBJ2-2, with 7 bases lining up with TRBD1. Germline CDR1 SGHRS, CDR2 YFSETQ. Losses at the gene ends were 1 base for V and 4 bases for J; bases not matched to a gene: 7. This CDR3 has 16 amino acids. The CDR3 nucleotides are TGCGCCAGCAGCTTGTACCAGGGGGTGAGCACCGGGGAGCTGTTTTTT. Its protein is CASSLYQGVSTGELFF.

This chain links TRBV5-1 with TRBJ2-5, with D tentatively TRBD2 (6 bases). Looked up from germline, CDR1 is SGHRS and CDR2 is YFSETQ. Between the trimmed V and J ends, which lost 0 bases and 5 bases, there was a span of 14 bases. The CDR3 sequence is 15 residues long. The CDR3 reads CASSLVTSPMETQYF. CDR3 in DNA: TGCGCCAGCAGCTTGGTGACTAGTCCCATGGAGACCCAGTACTTC.

This clone was recorded only once. The chain uses TRBV13 and TRBJ1-1, with D uncertain. Between the trimmed V and J ends, which lost 3 bases and 1 base, there was a span of 3 bases. The CDR3 consists of 12 residues. Looked up from germline, CDR1 is PRHDT and CDR2 is FYEKMQ (reference sequence). CDR3 coding DNA: TGTGCCAGCAGCTTTGAGAACACTGAAGCTTTCTTT. Translating it yields CASSFENTEAFF.

The rearrangement joins TRBV7-9 to TRBJ2-1; 10 bases line up with TRBD2. There are 18 residues in the CDR3. The germline CDR1 and CDR2 sequences are SEHNR and FQNEAQ (reference sequence). J lost 2 bases, V lost 6 bases, and 13 bases had no gene match. In DNA, the CDR3 is TGTGCCAGCAGGCCGGGACTAGCGAGCCCTAGCACCTACAATGAGCAGTTCTTC. Its translation: CASRPGLASPSTYNEQFF. Based on the CDR3 plus reference TRBV7-9 and TRBJ2-1, the full variable domain is DTGVSQNPRHKITKRGQNVTFRCDPISEHNRLYWYRQTLGQGPEFLTYFQNEAQLEKSRLLSDRFSAERPKGSFSTLEIQRTEQGDSAMYLCASRPGLASPSTYNEQFFGPGTRLTVL.

The chain has TRBV5-5 and TRBJ2-5; 9 nucleotides match TRBD2. Germline trimming cut 2 bases from V and 2 bases from J; bases unmatched to any gene: 4. This CDR3 is 15 amino acids long. The V gene's germline CDR1 is SGHKS and CDR2 YYEKEE (reference sequence). This chain's CDR3 is CASSFKSGGQETQYF. For the CDR3, the DNA is TGTGCCAGCAGCTTCAAAAGCGGGGGGCAAGAGACCCAGTACTTC.

About this clone: One end of the junction fails to match germline, which may point to a read error. Other nucleotide sequences in the sample specify the same CDR3. The chain couples TRBV7-9 to TRBJ1-1; D remains ambiguous. Germline values: CDR1 SEHNR, CDR2 FQNEAQ (reference sequence). This CDR3 comprises 15 residues. This CDR3 is CASSLLNGMNTEAFF. CDR3 sequence (DNA): TGCGCCAGCAGCTTACTCAACGGAATGAACACTGAAGCTTTCTTT. Using reference TRBV7-9 and TRBJ1-1 for the parts outside the CDR3, the full variable domain is DTGVSQNPRHKITKRGQNVTFRCDPISEHNRLYWYRQTLGQGPEFLTYFQNEAQLEKSRLLSDRFSAERPKGSFSTLEIQRTEQGDSAMYLCASSLLNGMNTEAFFGQGTRLTVV.

The chain uses TRBV28 and TRBJ2-5; D perhaps matches TRBD2 (5 bases). The DNA end favors TRBJ2-7, so the J call may be wrong. Germline loops: CDR1 MDHEN, CDR2 SYDVKM. The CDR3 has 12 amino acids. CDR3 region: CASSFKGDEQYF. CDR3 in DNA: TGTGCCAGCAGTTTTAAGGGAGACGAGCAGTACTTC.

V usage is TRBV6-4 and J usage is TRBJ2-3; D ambiguous. This CDR3 is built from 13 residues. CDR1 MRHNA and CDR2 SNTAGT come from the germline V gene. Trimming removed 0 bases from V and 5 bases from J, with 6 bases in between. CDR3 DNA sequence: TGTGCCAGCAGTGACTCTCTTGGAGATACGCAGTATTTT. Translating gives CASSDSLGDTQYF.

The gene calls are TRBV6-1 and TRBJ1-2; D is ambiguous. The length of the CDR3 is 14 residues. Germline CDR1 MNHNS, CDR2 SASEGT. V lost 7 bases and J 8 bases, leaving 20 bases between the germline ends. The CDR3 spells CASKRRQGSHGYTF. The DNA of the CDR3 is TGTGCCAGCAAACGCAGGCAAGGGTCCCACGGCTACACCTTC.

The V and J genes are TRBV6-5 and TRBJ1-1, with 11 bases matching TRBD1. The trim removed 7 bases at V and 6 bases at J, leaving 7 bases unmatched. The CDR3 runs to 14 residues. Germline assignment: CDR1 MNHEY and CDR2 SVGAGI. The CDR3 loop is CASIWTGGTAEAFF. CDR3 in DNA: TGTGCCAGCATTTGGACAGGGGGCACCGCTGAAGCTTTCTTT.